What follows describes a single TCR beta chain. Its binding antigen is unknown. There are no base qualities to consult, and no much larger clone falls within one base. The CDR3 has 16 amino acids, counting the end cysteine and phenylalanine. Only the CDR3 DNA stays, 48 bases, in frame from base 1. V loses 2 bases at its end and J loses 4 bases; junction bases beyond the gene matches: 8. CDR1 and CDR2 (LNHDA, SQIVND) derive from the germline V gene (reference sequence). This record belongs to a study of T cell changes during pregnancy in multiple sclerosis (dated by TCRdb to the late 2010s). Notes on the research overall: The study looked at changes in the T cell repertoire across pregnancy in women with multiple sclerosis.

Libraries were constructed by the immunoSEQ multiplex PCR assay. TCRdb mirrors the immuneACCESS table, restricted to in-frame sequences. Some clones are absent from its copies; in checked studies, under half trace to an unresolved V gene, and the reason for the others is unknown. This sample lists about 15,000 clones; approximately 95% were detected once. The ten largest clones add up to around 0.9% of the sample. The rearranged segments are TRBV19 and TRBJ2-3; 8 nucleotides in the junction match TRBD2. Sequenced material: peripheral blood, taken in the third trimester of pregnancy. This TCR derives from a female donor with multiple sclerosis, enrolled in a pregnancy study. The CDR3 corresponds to CASSISGGARSDTQYF. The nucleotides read TGTGCCAGTAGTATATCGGGGGGGGCCCGCTCAGATACGCAGTATTTT. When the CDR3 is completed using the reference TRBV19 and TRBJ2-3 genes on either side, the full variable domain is DGGITQSPKYLFRKEGQNVTLSCEQNLNHDAMYWYRQDPGQGLRLIYYSQIVNDFQKGDIAEGYSVSREKKESFPLTVTSAQKNPTAFYLCASSISGGARSDTQYFGPGTRLTVL.